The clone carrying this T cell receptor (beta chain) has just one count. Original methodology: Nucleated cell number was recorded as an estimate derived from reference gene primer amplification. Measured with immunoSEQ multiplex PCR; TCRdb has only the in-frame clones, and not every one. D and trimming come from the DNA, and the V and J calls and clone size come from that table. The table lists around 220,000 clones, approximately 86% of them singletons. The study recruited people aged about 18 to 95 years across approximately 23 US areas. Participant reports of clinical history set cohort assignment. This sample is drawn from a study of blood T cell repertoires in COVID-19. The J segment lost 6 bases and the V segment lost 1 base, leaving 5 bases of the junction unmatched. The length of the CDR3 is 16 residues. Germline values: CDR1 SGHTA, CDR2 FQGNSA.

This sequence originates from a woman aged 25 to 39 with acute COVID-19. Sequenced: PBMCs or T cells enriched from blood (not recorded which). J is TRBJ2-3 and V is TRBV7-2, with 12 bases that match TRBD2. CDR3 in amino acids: CASSLGLAGGKDTQYF. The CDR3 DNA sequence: TGTGCCAGCAGCTTAGGTCTAGCGGGGGGGAAGGATACGCAGTATTTT.